This is a list of T cell receptor beta chains from one sample in a study of shared clonotypes between healthy human individuals. Sequenced by immunoSEQ multiplex PCR; TCRdb stores in-frame clones only, minus some. In the table there are 980,000 or so clones, roughly 72% of which are singletons. What was sequenced was memory CD4+ T cells sorted from blood. Receptors were obtained from a young man in good health. Both conserved end residues are part of each CDR3. Each record gives: clone size, V gene, D gene, J gene, CDR3 DNA, CDR3 protein. The D gene is left open where the match is weak. Expanded clones are given a class, and other clones once, few, many or no size at all.

>-|TRBV28|-|TRBJ2-1
TGTGCCAGCAGTTTGGCGGAGTATGAGCAGTTCTTC
CASSLAEYEQFF
>-|TRBV7-2|TRBD2|TRBJ2-1
TGTCTCTGGGGACTAGCGTTACAGCGGGGGCTATACAATGAGCAGTTCTTC
CLWGLALQRGLYNEQFF
>once|TRBV9|-|TRBJ1-2
TGTGCCAGCAGCGTAGACGTTGGGGCGCGGTATGGCTACACCTTC
CASSVDVGARYGYTF
>-|TRBV5-4|TRBD2|TRBJ2-2
TGTGCCAGCAGCGGGGGACTAGGAAACACCGGGGAGCTGTTTTTT
CASSGGLGNTGELFF
>-|TRBV14|-|TRBJ1-6
TGTGCCAGCAGCCTGCCAGGGAGCTCACCCCTCCACTTT
CASSLPGSSPLHF
>-|TRBV9|TRBD1|TRBJ1-5
TGTGCCAGCAGTGAGGGGACAGAGCGCAATCAGCCCCAGCATTTT
CASSEGTERNQPQHF
>-|TRBV20-1|-|TRBJ2-7
TGCAGTGCTAGAGGGATCTACGAGCAGTACTTC
CSARGIYEQYF
>-|TRBV2|-|TRBJ2-3
TGTGCCAGCAGTGAGTTAGGCACAGATACGCAGTATTTT
CASSELGTDTQYF
>-|TRBV18|-|TRBJ2-5
TGTGCCAGCTCACAACAAGAGACCCAGTACTTC
CASSQQETQYF
>-|TRBV27|-|TRBJ2-7
TGTGCCAGCACCTCCAGGGTGCGTGGGGAGATAGGGTACGAGCAGTACTTC
CASTSRVRGEIGYEQYF
>-|TRBV9|TRBD1|TRBJ2-7
TGTGCCAGCAGCGTAGCTGTGGGACAGGGGGGGGACGAGCAGTACTTC
CASSVAVGQGGDEQYF
>-|TRBV20-1|-|TRBJ2-5
TGCAGTGCCGTGGAAGAGACCCAGTACTTC
CSAVEETQYF
>-|TRBV5-6|TRBD1|TRBJ2-7
TGTGCCAGCAGCTCCGGGACAGGGGAGGTGCAGTACTTC
CASSSGTGEVQYF
>-|TRBV27|-|TRBJ2-7
TGTGCCAGCAGTTTAGTAGCGGAGAAAAATTACGAGCAGTACTTC
CASSLVAEKNYEQYF
>-|TRBV10-1|-|TRBJ2-1
TGCGCCAGCAGTGATACTTACCTTGGCTCCGGTGAGCAGTTCTTC
CASSDTYLGSGEQFF
>-|TRBV27|TRBD1|TRBJ2-7
TGTGCCAGCAGTTTATTCCCCCGCGGACAGGCCCGGGAAAACGAGCAGTACTTC
CASSLFPRGQARENEQYF
>-|TRBV29-1|-|TRBJ1-1
TGCAGCGTTGACATCTGGGGGAGCACTGAAGCTTTCTTT
CSVDIWGSTEAFF
>-|TRBV7-2|-|TRBJ2-1
TGTGCCAGCAACGACGGGGGCCTTGGCTACAATGAGCAGTTCTTC
CASNDGGLGYNEQFF
>once|TRBV6-1|-|TRBJ1-3
TGTGCCAGCAAGAACGCTGGTGGAAACACCATATATTTT
CASKNAGGNTIYF
>-|TRBV5-6|TRBD1|TRBJ1-3
TGTGCCAGCAGCTGGACAGGGTATTCTGGAAACACCATATATTTT
CASSWTGYSGNTIYF
>-|TRBV28|-|TRBJ1-6
TGTGCCAGCAGTACCGGTCGCACCCTGATCGGGTCACCCCTCCACTTT
CASSTGRTLIGSPLHF
>-|TRBV5-1|TRBD2|TRBJ2-2
TGCGCCAGCAGCGGACTAGCGGGAGCGACCGGGGAGCTGTTTTTT
CASSGLAGATGELFF
>many|TRBV5-1|TRBD1|TRBJ1-1
TGCGCCAGCAGCGAACAGGGGGCGAGTGTTTCTGAAGCTTTCTTT
CASSEQGASVSEAFF
>-|TRBV25-1|TRBD2|TRBJ2-3
TGTGCCAGCAGAGGATTAGCGGGGGGGCCGGATACGCAGTATTTT
CASRGLAGGPDTQYF
>-|TRBV6-5|-|TRBJ2-7
TGTGCCAGCAGTTACTCGACGGACCCCGGCTACGAGCAGTACTTC
CASSYSTDPGYEQYF
>-|TRBV7-2|TRBD1|TRBJ2-7
TGTGCCAGCAGCTTAGTCGACAGGGGCTACGTAGAGCAGTACTTC
CASSLVDRGYVEQYF
>once|TRBV9|-|TRBJ1-1
TGTGCCAGCAGCCCCCATCTTGGTACTGAAGCTTTCTTT
CASSPHLGTEAFF
>-|TRBV5-1|-|TRBJ1-5
TGCGCCAGCAGCTTGATCCCCGGGGAAGGTCAGCCCCAGCATTTT
CASSLIPGEGQPQHF
>many|TRBV6-1|TRBD1|TRBJ2-7
TGTGCCAGCAGTTTACAAGACAGGGGTGGCGAGCAGTACTTC
CASSLQDRGGEQYF
>-|TRBV6-5|-|TRBJ2-1
TGTGCCAGCAGCCAACAGGGAGACGAGCAGTTCTTC
CASSQQGDEQFF
>few|TRBV19|TRBD1|TRBJ2-6
TGTGCCAGTACCGCTGACAGGGCTGGGGCCAACGTCCTGACTTTC
CASTADRAGANVLTF
>-|TRBV7-3|-|TRBJ1-1
TGTGCCAGCAGCCGTCAAGGGGGGGACACTGAAGCTTTCTTT
CASSRQGGDTEAFF
>-|TRBV5-1|-|TRBJ2-7
TGCGCCAGCGGGAGGACAGATACCTACGAGCAGTACTTC
CASGRTDTYEQYF
>-|TRBV19|TRBD1|TRBJ1-5
TGTGCCTCAAAGGACAGGGCTAGCAATCAGCCCCAGCATTTT
CASKDRASNQPQHF
>-|TRBV6-1|-|TRBJ1-1
TGTGCCAGCAGCTCTTTACAGGGTGGGAACACTGAAGCTTTCTTT
CASSSLQGGNTEAFF
>-|TRBV7-2|-|TRBJ2-3
TGTGCCAGCAGCTTAGCATTAGCGACAGATACGCAGTATTTT
CASSLALATDTQYF
>-|TRBV27|-|TRBJ2-1
TGTGCCAGCAGCCCGACAGGAGGCAATTACAATGAGCAGTTCTTC
CASSPTGGNYNEQFF
>-|TRBV5-8|-|TRBJ1-5
TGTGCCAGCAGCTTACGGGGGGCGTATAGCAATCAGCCCCAGCATTTT
CASSLRGAYSNQPQHF
>-|TRBV18|-|TRBJ1-2
TGTGCCAGCTCAATACCAATGGGCGGCTACACCTTC
CASSIPMGGYTF
>few|TRBV10-1|-|TRBJ2-7
TGCGCCAGCATTCCGGCAGTCCCAATGAGGAGCTCCTACGAGCAGTACTTC
CASIPAVPMRSSYEQYF
>-|TRBV6-1|-|TRBJ2-7
TGTGCCAGCAGTGAAGCCGCACAGCCCGACGGGCAGTACTTC
CASSEAAQPDGQYF
>-|TRBV6-5|-|TRBJ1-1
TGTGCCAGCAGTCACCAGGGAGAAGCTTTCTTT
CASSHQGEAFF
>once|TRBV5-4|-|TRBJ1-2
TGTGCCAGCAGCTTGGGACAGGAAATCTATGGCTACACCTTC
CASSLGQEIYGYTF